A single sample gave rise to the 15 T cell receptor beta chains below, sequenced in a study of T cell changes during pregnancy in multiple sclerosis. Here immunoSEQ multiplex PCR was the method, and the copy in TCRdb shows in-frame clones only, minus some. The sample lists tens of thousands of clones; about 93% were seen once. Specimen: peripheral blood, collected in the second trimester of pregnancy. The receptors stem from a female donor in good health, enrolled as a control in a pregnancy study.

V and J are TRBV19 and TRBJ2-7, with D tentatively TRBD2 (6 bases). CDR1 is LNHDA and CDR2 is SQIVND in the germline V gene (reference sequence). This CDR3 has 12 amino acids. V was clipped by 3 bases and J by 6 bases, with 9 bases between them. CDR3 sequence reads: CASSILEGEQYF. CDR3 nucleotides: TGTGCCAGTAGTATCTTGGAGGGCGAGCAGTACTTC.

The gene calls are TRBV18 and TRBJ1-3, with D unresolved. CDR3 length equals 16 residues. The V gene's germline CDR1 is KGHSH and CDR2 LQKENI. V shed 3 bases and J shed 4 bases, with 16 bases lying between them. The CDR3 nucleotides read TGTGCCAGCTCACCGCTAATCGGAGATTCAGGAAACACCATATATTTT. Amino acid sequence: CASSPLIGDSGNTIYF.

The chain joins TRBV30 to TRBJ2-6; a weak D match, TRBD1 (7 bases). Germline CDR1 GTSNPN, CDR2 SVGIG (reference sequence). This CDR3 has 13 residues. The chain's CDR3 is CAAGGSGANVLTF. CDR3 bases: TGTGCGGCAGGGGGGTCCGGGGCCAACGTCCTGACTTTC.

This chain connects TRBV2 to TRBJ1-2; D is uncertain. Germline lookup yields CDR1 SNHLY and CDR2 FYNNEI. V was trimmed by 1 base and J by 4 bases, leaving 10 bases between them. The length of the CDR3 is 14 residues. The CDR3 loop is CASSEGASLYGYTF. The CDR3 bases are TGTGCCAGCAGTGAAGGGGCCTCCCTCTATGGCTACACCTTC.

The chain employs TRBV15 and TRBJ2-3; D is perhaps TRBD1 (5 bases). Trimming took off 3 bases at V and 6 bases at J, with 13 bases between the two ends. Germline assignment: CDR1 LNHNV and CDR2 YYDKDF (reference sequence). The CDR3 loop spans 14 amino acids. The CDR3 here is CATSSPQGTDTQYF. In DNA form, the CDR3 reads TGTGCCACCAGCAGTCCCCAGGGTACCGATACGCAGTATTTT.

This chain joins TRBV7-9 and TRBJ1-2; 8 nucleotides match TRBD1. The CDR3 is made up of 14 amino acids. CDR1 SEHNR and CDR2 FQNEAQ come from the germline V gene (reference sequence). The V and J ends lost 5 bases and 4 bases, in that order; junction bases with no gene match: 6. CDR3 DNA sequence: TGTGCCAGCAGCCCGATAGGGACAGGCTATGGCTACACCTTC. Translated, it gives CASSPIGTGYGYTF.

CDR3 in amino acids: CASRPRDYATGELFF. CDR3 coding DNA: TGTGCCAGCAGGCCCCGGGACTATGCCACCGGGGAGCTGTTTTTT. The chain combines TRBV6-5 with TRBJ2-2; TRBD2 agrees at 7 bases. The germline gives CDR1 MNHEY, CDR2 SVGAGI. This CDR3 has 15 amino acids. J gave up 4 bases and V 6 bases, and 8 bases lay outside the gene matches.

CDR3 nucleotides: TGTGCCACCAGCAGAGATAAACGGGGGGGTAGGGGTCAGCCCCAGCATTTT. Encoded protein: CATSRDKRGGRGQPQHF. V is TRBV15 and J is TRBJ1-5, with TRBD1 as a possible D gene (5 bases). Trimming took 0 bases from V and 6 from J, leaving 18 bases between them. The CDR3 sequence is 17 residues long. In germline, CDR1 is LNHNV, CDR2 YYDKDF (reference sequence).

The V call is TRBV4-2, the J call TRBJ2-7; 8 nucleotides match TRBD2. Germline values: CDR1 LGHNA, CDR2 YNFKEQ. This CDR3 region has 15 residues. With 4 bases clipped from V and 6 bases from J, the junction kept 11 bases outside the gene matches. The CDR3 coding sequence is TGTGCCAGCAGCCGAAACCCCGGACTAGCACTCGAGCAGTACTTC. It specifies CASSRNPGLALEQYF.

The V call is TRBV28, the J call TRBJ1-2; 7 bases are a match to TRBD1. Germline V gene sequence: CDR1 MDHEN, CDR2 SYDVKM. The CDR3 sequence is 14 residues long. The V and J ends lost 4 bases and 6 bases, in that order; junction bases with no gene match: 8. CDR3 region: CASSSNRQGDGYTF. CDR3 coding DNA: TGTGCCAGCAGTTCCAACCGACAGGGTGATGGCTACACCTTC.

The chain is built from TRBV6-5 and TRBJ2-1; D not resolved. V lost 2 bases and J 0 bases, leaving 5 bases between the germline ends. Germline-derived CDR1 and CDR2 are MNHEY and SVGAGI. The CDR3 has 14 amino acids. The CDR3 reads CASSYGSSYNEQFF. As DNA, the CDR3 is TGTGCCAGCAGTTACGGCAGCTCCTACAATGAGCAGTTCTTC.

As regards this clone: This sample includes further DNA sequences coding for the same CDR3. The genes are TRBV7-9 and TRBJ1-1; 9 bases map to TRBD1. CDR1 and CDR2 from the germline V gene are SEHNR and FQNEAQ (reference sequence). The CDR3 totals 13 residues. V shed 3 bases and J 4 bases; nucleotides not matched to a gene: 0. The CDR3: CASSLDRGTEAFF. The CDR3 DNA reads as TGTGCCAGCAGCTTGGACAGGGGCACTGAAGCTTTCTTT. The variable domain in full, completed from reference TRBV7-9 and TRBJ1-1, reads DTGVSQNPRHKITKRGQNVTFRCDPISEHNRLYWYRQTLGQGPEFLTYFQNEAQLEKSRLLSDRFSAERPKGSFSTLEIQRTEQGDSAMYLCASSLDRGTEAFFGQGTRLTVV.

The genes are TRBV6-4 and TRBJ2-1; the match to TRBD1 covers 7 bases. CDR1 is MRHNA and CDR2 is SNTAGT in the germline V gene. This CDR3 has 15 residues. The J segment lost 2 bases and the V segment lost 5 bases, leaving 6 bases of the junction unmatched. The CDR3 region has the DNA TGTGCCAGCAGTCCTACAGGGGAACCCTACAATGAGCAGTTCTTC. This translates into CASSPTGEPYNEQFF.

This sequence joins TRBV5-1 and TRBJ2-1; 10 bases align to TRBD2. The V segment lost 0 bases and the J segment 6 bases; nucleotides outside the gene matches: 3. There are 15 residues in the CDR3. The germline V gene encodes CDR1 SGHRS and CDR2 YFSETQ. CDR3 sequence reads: CASSLGAGGGNEQFF. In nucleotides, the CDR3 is TGCGCCAGCAGCTTGGGAGCGGGAGGGGGCAATGAGCAGTTCTTC.

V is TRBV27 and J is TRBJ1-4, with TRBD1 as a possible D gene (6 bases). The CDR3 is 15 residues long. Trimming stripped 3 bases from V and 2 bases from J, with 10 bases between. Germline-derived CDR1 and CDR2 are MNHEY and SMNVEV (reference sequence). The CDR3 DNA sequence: TGTGCCAGCAGTTTTAGGGGGAACACTAATGAAAAACTGTTTTTT. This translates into CASSFRGNTNEKLFF.